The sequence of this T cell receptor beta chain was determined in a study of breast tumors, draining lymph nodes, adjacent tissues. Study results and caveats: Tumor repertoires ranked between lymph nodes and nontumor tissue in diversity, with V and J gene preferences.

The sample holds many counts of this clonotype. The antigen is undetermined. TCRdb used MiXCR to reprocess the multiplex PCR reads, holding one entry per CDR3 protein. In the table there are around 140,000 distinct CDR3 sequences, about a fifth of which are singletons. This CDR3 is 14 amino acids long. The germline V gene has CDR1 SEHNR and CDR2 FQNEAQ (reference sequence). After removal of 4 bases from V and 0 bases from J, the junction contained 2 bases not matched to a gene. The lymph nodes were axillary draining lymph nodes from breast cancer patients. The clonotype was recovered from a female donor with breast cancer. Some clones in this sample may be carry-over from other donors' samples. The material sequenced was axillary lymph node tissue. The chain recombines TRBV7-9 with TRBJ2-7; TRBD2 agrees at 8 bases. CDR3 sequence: CASSSGGASYEQYF. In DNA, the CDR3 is TGTGCCAGCAGCTCCGGGGGGGCCTCCTACGAGCAGTACTTC.